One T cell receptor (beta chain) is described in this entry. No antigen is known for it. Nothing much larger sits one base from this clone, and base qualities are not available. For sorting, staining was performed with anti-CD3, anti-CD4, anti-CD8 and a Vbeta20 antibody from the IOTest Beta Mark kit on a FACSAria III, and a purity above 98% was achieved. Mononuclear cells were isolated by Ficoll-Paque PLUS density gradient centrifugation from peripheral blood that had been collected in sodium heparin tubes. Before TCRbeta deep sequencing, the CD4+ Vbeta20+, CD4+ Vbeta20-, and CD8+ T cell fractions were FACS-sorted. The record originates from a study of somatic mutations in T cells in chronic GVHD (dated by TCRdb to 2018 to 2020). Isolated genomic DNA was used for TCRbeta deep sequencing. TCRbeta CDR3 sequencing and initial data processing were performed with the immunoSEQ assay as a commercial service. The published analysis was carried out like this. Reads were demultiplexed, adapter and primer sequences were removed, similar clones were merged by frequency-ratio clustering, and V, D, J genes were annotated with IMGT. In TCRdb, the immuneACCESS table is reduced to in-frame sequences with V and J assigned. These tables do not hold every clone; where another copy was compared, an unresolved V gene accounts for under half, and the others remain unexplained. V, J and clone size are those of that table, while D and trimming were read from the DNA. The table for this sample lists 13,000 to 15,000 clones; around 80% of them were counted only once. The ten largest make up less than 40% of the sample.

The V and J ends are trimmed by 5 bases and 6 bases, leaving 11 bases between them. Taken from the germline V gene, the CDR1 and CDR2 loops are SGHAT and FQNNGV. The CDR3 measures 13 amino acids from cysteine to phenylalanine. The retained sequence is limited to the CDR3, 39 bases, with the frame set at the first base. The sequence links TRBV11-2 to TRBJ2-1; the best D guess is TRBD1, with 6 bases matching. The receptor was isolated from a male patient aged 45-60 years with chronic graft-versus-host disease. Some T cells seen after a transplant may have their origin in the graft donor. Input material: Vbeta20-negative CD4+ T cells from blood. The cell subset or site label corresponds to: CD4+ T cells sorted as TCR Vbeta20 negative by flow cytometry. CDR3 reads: CASSTGMGNEQFF. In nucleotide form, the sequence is TGTGCCAGCAGCACAGGGATGGGCAATGAGCAGTTCTTC.